Listed below are T cell receptor beta chains from one sample, sequenced in a study of TIL therapy for anti-PD-1-resistant metastatic lung cancer. Using immunoSEQ multiplex PCR, the repertoire was profiled, and TCRdb retains in-frame clones only, with some absent. The sample has approximately 23,000 clones, approximately 57% seen once. Sample: tumor tissue, taken at baseline. The receptors come from a woman aged 30 to 85 with non-small cell lung cancer. CDR3s include the opening cysteine and the closing phenylalanine or tryptophan. D genes are given only for firm matches. Clone size is not always given. Where it is, it says once, few, many or a class for expanded clones.

clone_size j_call v_call d_call cdr3_nt cdr3_aa
- TRBJ2-5 TRBV11-2 - TGTGCCAGCAGCGGGTCGTACCAAGAGACCCAGTACTTC CASSGSYQETQYF
medium-sized TRBJ1-4 TRBV30 TRBD1 TGTGCCTGGAGGGACAGGGAGAGAACTAATGAAAAACTGTTTTTT CAWRDRERTNEKLFF
- TRBJ2-1 TRBV27 TRBD2 TGTGCCAGCAGGGAGGCAACGGGAGGGTTGTACAATGAGCAGTTCTTC CASREATGGLYNEQFF
- TRBJ2-1 TRBV7-9 TRBD2 TGTGCCAGCAGCATTTTAGCGGGGTACAATGAGCAGTTCTTC CASSILAGYNEQFF
- TRBJ2-3 TRBV5-1 - TGCGCCAGCAGCTTAGGATCCCCCCGGGATACGCAGTATTTT CASSLGSPRDTQYF
- TRBJ1-2 TRBV5-4 - TGTGCCAGCAGCTTGAGTTCCCCGGGGGTTGACTATGGCTACACCTTC CASSLSSPGVDYGYTF
few TRBJ2-3 TRBV19 - TGTGCCAGTAGTAACCCCCGAGGAGCGGGCACAGATACGCAGTATTTT CASSNPRGAGTDTQYF
- TRBJ1-2 TRBV5-6 - TGTGCCAGCAGCTTGGAAGGCCCAGATCCCTATGGCTACACCTTC CASSLEGPDPYGYTF
- TRBJ2-7 TRBV28 - TGTGCCAGCAGCGACCCTCCCAATTACGAGCAGTACTTC CASSDPPNYEQYF
- TRBJ1-2 TRBV7-2 - TGTGCCAGCAGCTCGCCCCGACGCTACACCTTC CASSSPRRYTF
few TRBJ2-5 TRBV10-1 - TGCGCCAGCAGTGAGTCGTCAGGGATGGCGACCCAGTACTTC CASSESSGMATQYF
- TRBJ1-5 TRBV14 - TGTGCCAGCAGCCAAGGGAGAAACAGGGACAAGCATTTT CASSQGRNRDKHF
- TRBJ2-4 TRBV9 TRBD1 TGTGCCAGCAGCTTCGGGACAGGGGGGAACATTCAGTACTTC CASSFGTGGNIQYF
few TRBJ1-6 TRBV2 - TGTGCCAGCCTACTCACACACGGCGCACCCCTCCACTTT CASLLTHGAPLHF
- TRBJ1-3 TRBV5-1 TRBD1 TGCGCCAGCAGCCCCGGGGACAGCTCTGGAAACACCATATATTTT CASSPGDSSGNTIYF
- TRBJ1-1 TRBV11-3 - TGTGCCAGCAGCCCGGGGGGTACTGAAGCTTTCTTT CASSPGGTEAFF
once TRBJ2-3 TRBV2 - TGTGCCAGCAAACGGGCCGGAGGAACCTCTAGCACAGATACGCAGTATTTT CASKRAGGTSSTDTQYF
- TRBJ2-5 TRBV11-3 - TGTGCCAGCAGTTCGGGACCGCGAGAAGAGACCCAGTACTTC CASSSGPREETQYF
- TRBJ2-3 TRBV30 - TGTGCCTGGAGTAAGACAGATACGCAGTATTTT CAWSKTDTQYF
- TRBJ1-5 TRBV2 - TGTGCCAGCAGGGACGGTAATCAGCCCCAGCATTTT CASRDGNQPQHF
- TRBJ2-5 TRBV5-4 - TGTGCCAGCAGCTTAGCGGGGACAGTCCAAGAGACCCAGTACTTC CASSLAGTVQETQYF
few TRBJ1-4 TRBV2 - TGTGCCAGCAGTCCTACACAGGGTGCTAATGAAAAACTGTTTTTT CASSPTQGANEKLFF
- TRBJ2-2 TRBV6-1 TRBD2 TGTGCCAGCAGTGGGCGGGGACTAGCAGCGAACACCGGGGAGCTGTTTTTT CASSGRGLAANTGELFF
few TRBJ2-2 TRBV9 TRBD1 TGTGCCAGCAGCCGGGGACAGGGCGACGGGGAGCTGTTTTTT CASSRGQGDGELFF
few TRBJ2-5 TRBV2 TRBD2 TGTGCCAGCAGCCTTAGCGGGAGAGGAGAGACCCAGTACTTC CASSLSGRGETQYF
few TRBJ1-3 TRBV2 - TGTGCCAGCAGTGATTCTCTAGGTGGAAACACCATATATTTT CASSDSLGGNTIYF
medium-sized TRBJ2-7 TRBV18 TRBD1 TGTGCCAGCTCACCGCTTTTGGGACAGGGGCTCGAGCAGTACTTC CASSPLLGQGLEQYF
- TRBJ2-1 TRBV5-6 - TGTGCCAGCAGCTTAAGGGGCTCCTACAATGAGCAGTTCTTC CASSLRGSYNEQFF
- TRBJ2-3 TRBV19 - TGTGCCAGTAGTGAGACGCGGCCCACAGATACGCAGTATTTT CASSETRPTDTQYF
- TRBJ2-2 TRBV2 - TGTGCCAGCAGTGACGTGGGGGCGGGCGGGGAGCTGTTTTTT CASSDVGAGGELFF
- TRBJ1-1 TRBV27 - TGTGCCAGCAGTTTCGGGGGGCAAGTGGCTGAAGCTTTCTTT CASSFGGQVAEAFF
- TRBJ2-5 TRBV20-1 - TGCAGTGCTATGGTCGGGGAGACCCAGTACTTC CSAMVGETQYF
- TRBJ1-5 TRBV11-2 - TGTGCCAGCAGCCTCTCCGAGAATCAGCCCCAGCATTTT CASSLSENQPQHF
- TRBJ2-1 TRBV7-2 - TGTGCCAGCAGACCCTTACTAGGGAGCTCCTACAATGAGCAGTTCTTC CASRPLLGSSYNEQFF
medium-sized TRBJ1-2 TRBV2 - TGTGCCAGCACTGCCGACAGAGCTAACTATGGCTACACCTTC CASTADRANYGYTF
- TRBJ2-2 TRBV27 - TGTGCCAGCAGTCCCGGACCCAACCGGGAGCTGTTTTTT CASSPGPNRELFF
once TRBJ1-1 TRBV11-2 - TGTGCCAGCAGCTTTTGGTCCACTGAAGCTTTCTTT CASSFWSTEAFF
- TRBJ2-7 TRBV27 - TGTGCCAGCAGTGATATAGGCTACGAGCAGTACTTC CASSDIGYEQYF
- TRBJ2-7 TRBV18 - TGTGCCAGCTCACCAGGGGCAGGGAACGCCTACGAGCAGTACTTC CASSPGAGNAYEQYF
- TRBJ2-5 TRBV5-1 TRBD2 TGCGCCAGCAGCCAACGGACTAGCGAGAGAGAGACCCAGTACTTC CASSQRTSERETQYF
once TRBJ2-7 TRBV12-2 - TGTGCAAGTCGCTTAGATCGAGGGGCGGGATTTACTCCGTACTTC CASRLDRGAGFTPYF
- TRBJ2-3 TRBV6-5 - TGTGCCAGCAGACGGGCAGATACGCAGTATTTT CASRRADTQYF
medium-sized TRBJ1-6 TRBV19 TRBD1 TGTGCCAGTACCAGACAGGGGAACAATTCACCCCTCCACTTT CASTRQGNNSPLHF
- TRBJ2-3 TRBV14 - TGTGCCAGCAGCCAAGAGGGTTTTTGGGATACGCAGTATTTT CASSQEGFWDTQYF
- TRBJ1-3 TRBV5-1 TRBD1 TGCGCCAGCAGCCCCTCTCCTACGACAGGGTTGGGAAACACCATATATTTT CASSPSPTTGLGNTIYF
- TRBJ2-1 TRBV9 TRBD2 TGTGCCAGCAGCGGTAGCGGGAGGGCCACTGAGCAGTTCTTC CASSGSGRATEQFF
- TRBJ2-7 TRBV7-9 TRBD1 TGTGCCAGCAGCTTAATACCGGGACAGACCTACGAGCAGTACTTC CASSLIPGQTYEQYF
few TRBJ1-1 TRBV2 - TGTGCCAGCAGTGAGCAGGGCCCTCCCTACACTGAAGCTTTCTTT CASSEQGPPYTEAFF